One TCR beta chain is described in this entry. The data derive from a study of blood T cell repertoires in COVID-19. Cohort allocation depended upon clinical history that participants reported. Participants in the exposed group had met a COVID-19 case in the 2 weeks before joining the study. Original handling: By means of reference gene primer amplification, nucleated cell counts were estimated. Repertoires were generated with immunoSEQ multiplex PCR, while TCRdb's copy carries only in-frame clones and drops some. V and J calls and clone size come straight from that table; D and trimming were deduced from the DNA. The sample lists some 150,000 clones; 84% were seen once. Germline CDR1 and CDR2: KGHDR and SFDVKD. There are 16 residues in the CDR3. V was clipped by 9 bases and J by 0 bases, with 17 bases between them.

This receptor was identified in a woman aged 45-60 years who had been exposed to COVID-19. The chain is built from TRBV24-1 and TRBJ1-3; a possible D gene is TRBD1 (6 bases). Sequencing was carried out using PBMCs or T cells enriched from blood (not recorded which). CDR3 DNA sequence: TGTGCCACCGGTACCCGACAGGCAGTCTCTGGAAACACCATATATTTT. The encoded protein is CATGTRQAVSGNTIYF.